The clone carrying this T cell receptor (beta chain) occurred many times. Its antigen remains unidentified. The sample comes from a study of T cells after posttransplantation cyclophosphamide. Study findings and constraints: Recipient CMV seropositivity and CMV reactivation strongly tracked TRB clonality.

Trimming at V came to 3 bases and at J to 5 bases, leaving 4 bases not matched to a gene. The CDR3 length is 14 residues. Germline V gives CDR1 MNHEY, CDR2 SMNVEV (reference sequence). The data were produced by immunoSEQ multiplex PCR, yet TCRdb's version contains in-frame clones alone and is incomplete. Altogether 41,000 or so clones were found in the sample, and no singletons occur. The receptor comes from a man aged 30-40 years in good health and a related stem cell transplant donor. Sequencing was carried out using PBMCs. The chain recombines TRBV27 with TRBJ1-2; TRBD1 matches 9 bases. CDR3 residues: CASSFTGGEYGYTF. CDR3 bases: TGTGCCAGCAGTTTTACAGGGGGCGAATATGGCTACACCTTC.